Sequencing of this T cell receptor (beta chain) was carried out in a study of cytomegalovirus exposure and HLA in healthy donors. Whole-study findings and limits: In vitro confirmation showed three CMV-associated chains to be CMV antigen specific. Altogether, about 160 TCR beta chains were recorded as cytomegalovirus-associated.

The V gene's germline CDR1 is LNHDA and CDR2 SQIVND (reference sequence). V lost 2 bases and J lost 1, with 11 bases in between. The CDR3 is 15 residues long. TCRdb keeps only in-frame clones here, not all; method: immunoSEQ multiplex PCR. The repertoire holds under 95,000 clones, with roughly 88% as singletons. About this clone: Its antigen is not known.

This rearrangement joins TRBV19 to TRBJ1-2; D gene unclear. Sequencing was done on a sample of PBMCs. This receptor was identified in a man aged 25 to 40 in good health and CMV-seronegative. This chain's CDR3 is CASSINRLSNYGYTF. Here the CDR3 DNA reads TGTGCCAGTAGTATAAATCGACTGAGTAACTATGGCTACACCTTC.